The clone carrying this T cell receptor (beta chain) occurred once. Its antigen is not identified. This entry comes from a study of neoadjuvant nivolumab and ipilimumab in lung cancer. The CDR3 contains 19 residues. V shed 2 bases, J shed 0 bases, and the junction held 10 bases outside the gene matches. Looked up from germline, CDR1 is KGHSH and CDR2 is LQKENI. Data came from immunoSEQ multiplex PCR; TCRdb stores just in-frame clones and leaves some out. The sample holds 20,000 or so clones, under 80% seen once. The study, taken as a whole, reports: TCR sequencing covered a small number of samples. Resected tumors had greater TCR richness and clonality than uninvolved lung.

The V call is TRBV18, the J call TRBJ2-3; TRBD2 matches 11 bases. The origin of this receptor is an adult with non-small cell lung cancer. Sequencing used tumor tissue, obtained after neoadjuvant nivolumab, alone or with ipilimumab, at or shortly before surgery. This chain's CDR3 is CASSPRLLAGGPSTDTQYF. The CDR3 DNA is TGTGCCAGCTCACCAAGGCTCCTAGCGGGAGGTCCTAGCACAGATACGCAGTATTTT.